The entry below gives a single T cell receptor beta chain sequence along with its context. Antigen specificity is unknown. The time point is: pre-treatment sample, taken before nivolumab and TIL therapy. Stage 4 NSCLC adults joined between late 2017 and January 2020. The libraries were made with immunoSEQ v3. Method: immunoSEQ multiplex PCR; TCRdb's copy keeps in-frame clones and lacks some. Among 50,000 or so clones listed, 70% to 80% were seen once. The sample belongs to a study of TIL therapy for anti-PD-1-resistant metastatic lung cancer. General study points: Infused TIL clonotypes partially replaced the baseline blood repertoire, then decayed over months.

The CDR3 is made up of 15 amino acids. The V end lost 1 base, the J end lost 0 bases, and 7 bases lay between the germline ends. CDR1 SEHNR and CDR2 FQNEAQ come from the germline V gene (reference sequence). The chain links TRBV7-9 to TRBJ1-5; D unclear. The material sequenced was blood, taken at baseline. This receptor was taken from a woman aged 30-85 years with non-small cell lung cancer. CDR3 nucleotides: TGTGCCAGCAGCTTAGGATCGAATAGCAATCAGCCCCAGCATTTT. It encodes CASSLGSNSNQPQHF.